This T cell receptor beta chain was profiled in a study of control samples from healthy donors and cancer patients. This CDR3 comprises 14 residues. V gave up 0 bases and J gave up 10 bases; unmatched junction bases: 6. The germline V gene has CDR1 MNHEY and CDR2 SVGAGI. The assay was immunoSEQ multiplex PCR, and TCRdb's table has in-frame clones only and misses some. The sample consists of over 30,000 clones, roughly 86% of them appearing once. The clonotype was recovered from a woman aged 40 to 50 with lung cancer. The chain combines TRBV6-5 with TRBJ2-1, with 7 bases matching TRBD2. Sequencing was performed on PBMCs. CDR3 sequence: CASSYSRTRPEQFF. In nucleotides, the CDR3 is TGTGCCAGCAGTTACTCCCGGACTAGGCCCGAGCAGTTCTTC.